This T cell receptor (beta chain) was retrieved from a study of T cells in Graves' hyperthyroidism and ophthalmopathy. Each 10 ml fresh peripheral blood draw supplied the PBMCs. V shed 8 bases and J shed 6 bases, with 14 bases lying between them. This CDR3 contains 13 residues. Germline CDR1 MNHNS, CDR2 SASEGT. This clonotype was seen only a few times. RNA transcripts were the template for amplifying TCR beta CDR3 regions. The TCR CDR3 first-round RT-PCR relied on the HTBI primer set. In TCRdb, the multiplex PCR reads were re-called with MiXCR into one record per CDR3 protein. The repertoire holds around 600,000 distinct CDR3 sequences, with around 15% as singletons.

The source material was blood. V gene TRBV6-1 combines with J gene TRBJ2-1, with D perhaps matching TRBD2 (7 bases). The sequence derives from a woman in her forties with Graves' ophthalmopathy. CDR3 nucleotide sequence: TGTGCCAGCGGGAGGGGGGATCCCAATGAGCAGTTCTTC. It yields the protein CASGRGDPNEQFF.